The following is a T cell receptor beta chain sequence with its context. Its matching antigen is unknown. Germline V gives CDR1 KGHSH, CDR2 LQKENI. The CDR3 extends over 12 amino acids. V lost 6 bases to trimming and J lost 5 bases, with 11 bases between them. The record originates from a study of OX40 agonist ivuxolimab in advanced cancers. Whole-study results and caveats: The study did not work out the antigen specificity of the expanded peripheral T cells. Circulating CD4+ and CD8+ T cells showed clonal expansion by week 6 at 0.1 to 3.0 mg/kg.

Assay used: immunoSEQ multiplex PCR; TCRdb lists only in-frame clones, some missing. There are about 34,000 clones in the sample; 89% occur only once, and approximately 10% lies in the top ten. The source of this sequence is an adult with an advanced solid tumor such as melanoma, head and neck, liver or kidney cancer. The starting material was CD4+ or CD8+ T cells sorted from blood, obtained in a trial of the OX40 agonist ivuxolimab. The chain uses TRBV18 and TRBJ2-7, with D possibly TRBD2 on 6 matching bases. For the CDR3, the DNA is TGTGCCAGCTCCCCTGCGGGGAACGAGCAGTACTTC. Encoded protein: CASSPAGNEQYF.